The rows below give T cell receptor beta chains drawn from one sample of a study of Ad26.COV2.S vaccination and SARS-CoV-2 variants. The protocol was immunoSEQ multiplex PCR, while the TCRdb copy is restricted to in-frame clones and leaves out a portion. In the table there are 410,000 or so clones, 75% to 95% of which are singletons. The input for sequencing was peripheral blood, taken in a trial of Ad26.COV2.S vaccine versus placebo. The receptors derive from a person between 18 and 65 years old who received the Ad26.COV2.S COVID-19 vaccine or a placebo. CDR3s include the opening cysteine and the closing phenylalanine or tryptophan. The D gene is left open where the match is weak. Only some rows state a clone size, as once, few, many or a class for expanded clones.

>NA|TRBV14|TRBJ2-1|TRBD1
CASSQSGTGLYNEQFF
TGTGCCAGCAGCCAGTCCGGGACAGGTCTCTACAATGAGCAGTTCTTC
>NA|TRBV28|TRBJ2-1|NA
CASSLYIGDLQFF
TGTGCCAGCAGTTTATACATAGGGGACCTGCAGTTCTTC
>NA|TRBV5-1|TRBJ2-7|NA
CASNDLEGPASEQYF
TGCGCCAGCAACGATCTGGAGGGCCCTGCGAGCGAGCAGTACTTC
>once|TRBV19|TRBJ2-2|NA
CASSWSGNTGELFF
TGTGCCAGTAGTTGGTCGGGGAACACCGGGGAGCTGTTTTTT
>NA|TRBV7-2|TRBJ2-2|TRBD2
CASSPGTSVNTGELFF
TGTGCCAGCAGCCCCGGGACTAGCGTTAACACCGGGGAGCTGTTTTTT
>few|TRBV6-2/TRBV6-3|TRBJ2-7|TRBD2
CASSLGRGGSYEQYF
TGTGCCAGCAGTTTAGGCCGGGGCGGGAGCTACGAGCAGTACTTC
>NA|TRBV20-1|TRBJ1-4|NA
CSALSGEKLFF
TGCAGTGCCCTGAGTGGTGAAAAACTGTTTTTT
>NA|TRBV4-3|TRBJ1-2|NA
CASSQAEDNYGYTF
TGCGCCAGCAGCCAAGCCGAGGATAACTATGGCTACACCTTC
>once|TRBV6-5|TRBJ2-4|NA
CASRGTQARNIQYF
TGTGCCAGTAGGGGGACCCAAGCACGAAACATTCAGTACTTC
>NA|TRBV30|TRBJ2-7|TRBD2
CAWRLAGAHEQYF
TGTGCCTGGCGACTAGCGGGAGCCCACGAGCAGTACTTC
>NA|TRBV5-1|TRBJ2-5|TRBD1
CASSWNRGQETQYF
TGCGCCAGCAGCTGGAACAGGGGACAAGAGACCCAGTACTTC
>NA|TRBV24-1|TRBJ2-5|TRBD2
CATSLRRTSGGSTETQYF
TGTGCCACCAGTTTAAGGAGGACCTCTGGCGGGAGCACAGAGACCCAGTACTTC
>NA|TRBV19|TRBJ2-1|TRBD2
CASTPGTSGNNEQFF
TGTGCCAGTACCCCCGGGACTAGCGGTAACAATGAGCAGTTCTTC